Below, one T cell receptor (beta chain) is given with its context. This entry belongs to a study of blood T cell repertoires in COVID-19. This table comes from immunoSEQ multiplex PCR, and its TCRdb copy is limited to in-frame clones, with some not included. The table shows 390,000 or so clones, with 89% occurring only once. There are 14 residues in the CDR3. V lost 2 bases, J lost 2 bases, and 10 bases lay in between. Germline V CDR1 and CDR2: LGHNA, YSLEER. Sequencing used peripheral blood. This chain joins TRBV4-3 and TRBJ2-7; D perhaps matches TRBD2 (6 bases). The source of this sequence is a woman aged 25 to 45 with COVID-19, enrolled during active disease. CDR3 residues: CASSQRGFTYEQYF. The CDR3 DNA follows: TGCGCCAGCAGCCAACGGGGGTTTACCTACGAGCAGTACTTC.